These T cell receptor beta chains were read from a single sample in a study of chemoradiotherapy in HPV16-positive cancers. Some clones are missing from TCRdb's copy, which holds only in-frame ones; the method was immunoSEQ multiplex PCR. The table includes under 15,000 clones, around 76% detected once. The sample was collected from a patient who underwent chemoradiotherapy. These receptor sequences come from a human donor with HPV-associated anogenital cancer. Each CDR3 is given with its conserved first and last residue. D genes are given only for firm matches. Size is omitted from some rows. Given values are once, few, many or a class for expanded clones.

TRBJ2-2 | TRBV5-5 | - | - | CASSYTGRVTTGELFF | TGTGCCAGCAGCTATACCGGCAGGGTGACCACCGGGGAGCTGTTTTTT
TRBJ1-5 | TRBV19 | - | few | CASSADLGQPQHF | TGTGCCAGTAGCGCTGACTTGGGGCAGCCCCAGCATTTT
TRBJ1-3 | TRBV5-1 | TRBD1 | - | CASSLTTGGYGNTIYF | TGCGCCAGCAGCTTGACCACAGGGGGCTATGGAAACACCATATATTTT
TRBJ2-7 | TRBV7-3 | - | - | CASSLGPGYEQYF | TGTGCCAGCAGCTTAGGACCGGGCTACGAGCAGTACTTC
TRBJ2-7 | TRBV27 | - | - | CASSIGGHTYEQYF | TGTGCCAGCAGTATCGGGGGACATACCTACGAGCAGTACTTC
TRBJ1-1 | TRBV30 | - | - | CAWSVLGFINTEAFF | TGTGCCTGGAGTGTACTCGGTTTTATCAACACTGAAGCTTTCTTT
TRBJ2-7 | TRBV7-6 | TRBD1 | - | CASSRTTGVEQYF | TGTGCCAGCAGCCGAACCACAGGGGTCGAGCAGTACTTC
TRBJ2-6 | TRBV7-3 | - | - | CASSWPGANVLTF | TGTGCCAGCAGCTGGCCTGGGGCCAACGTCCTGACTTTC
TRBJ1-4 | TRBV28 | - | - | CAPIEGGKLFF | TGTGCCCCGATAGAGGGCGGAAAACTGTTTTTT
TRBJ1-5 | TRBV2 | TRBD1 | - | CASSGGEGGRNQPQHF | TGTGCCAGCAGTGGGGGGGAAGGGGGCCGTAATCAGCCCCAGCATTTT
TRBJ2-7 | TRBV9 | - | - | CASSVQAASYEQYF | TGTGCCAGCAGTGTACAGGCCGCCTCCTACGAGCAGTACTTC
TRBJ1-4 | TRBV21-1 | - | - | CASSKRRGCEKLFF | TGTGCCAGCAGCAAAAGACGGGGTTGTGAAAAACTGTTTTTT
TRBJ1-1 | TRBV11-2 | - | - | CASSIRDPNTEAFF | TGTGCCAGCAGCATCAGGGACCCTAACACTGAAGCTTTCTTT
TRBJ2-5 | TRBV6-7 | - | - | CASSYSPRGDEETQYF | TGTGCCAGCAGTTATAGCCCCCGGGGCGATGAGGAGACCCAGTACTTC
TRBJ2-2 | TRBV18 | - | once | CASSPPGMDGELFF | TGTGCCAGCTCACCACCGGGGATGGACGGGGAGCTGTTTTTT
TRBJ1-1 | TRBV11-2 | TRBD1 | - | CASSLTGLTEAFF | TGTGCCAGCAGCTTGACAGGGCTCACTGAAGCTTTCTTT